Below are 15 T cell receptor beta chains sequenced from a single sample in a study of cytomegalovirus exposure and HLA in healthy donors (TCRdb year 2017). Library preparation employed the immunoSEQ multiplex PCR assay. The multiplex PCR relied on a mix of 60 forward primers for TCR Vbeta segments and 13 reverse primers for TCR Jbeta segments. TCRdb stores this immuneACCESS table with in-frame sequences only. Part of the clones is absent; in the studies checked, under half of the shortfall reflects unresolved V genes, and no reason is known for the rest. This sample lists 160,000 or so clones; 70% to 80% were detected once. Of the sample, around 2.3% is held by the ten largest clones. Sequencing was carried out using PBMCs. Every receptor here comes from a man aged 45-60 years in good health and CMV-seropositive.

The chain uses TRBV5-6 and TRBJ2-1, with TRBD2 matching 7 bases. Germline trimming cut 9 bases from V and 9 bases from J; bases unmatched to any gene: 15. This CDR3 region has 14 residues. Germline V gives CDR1 SGHDT, CDR2 YYEEEE. The CDR3 loop is CATTTSLQYGEQFF. DNA for the CDR3: TGTGCCACGACGACTAGCCTCCAATATGGTGAGCAGTTCTTC.

The chain recombines TRBV6-6 with TRBJ1-4; perhaps TRBD1 as D (6 bases). Germline-derived CDR1 and CDR2 are MNHNY and SVGAGI (reference sequence). Trimming took off 0 bases at V and 7 bases at J, with 12 bases between the two ends. The CDR3 runs 15 residues. The CDR3 DNA reads TGTGCCAGCAGTTACTCGGGGGGGCTTGGTGAAAAACTGTTTTTT. It translates to CASSYSGGLGEKLFF.

The gene calls are TRBV5-4 and TRBJ1-6, with a tentative D call TRBD1 (5 bases). The ends were cut back, 4 bases at V and 9 bases at J, with 17 bases in the middle. There are 15 residues in the CDR3. Per germline, CDR1 SGHNT and CDR2 YYREEE (reference sequence). The CDR3 loop is CASSRTAGPGSPLHF. CDR3 coding DNA: TGTGCCAGCAGCCGGACGGCGGGGCCTGGTTCACCCCTCCACTTT.

The rearrangement joins TRBV10-2 to TRBJ2-1; weak D call: TRBD2 (6 bases). Trimming shortened V by 2 bases and J by 6 bases, and 14 bases separated the two germline ends. This CDR3 region has 15 residues. Germline CDR1 and CDR2: WSHSY and SAAADI. The CDR3 protein is CASSERGGGGNEQFF. The DNA of the CDR3 is TGCGCCAGCAGTGAGAGGGGTGGGGGAGGCAATGAGCAGTTCTTC.

The rearrangement links TRBV4-1 to TRBJ2-7; possible D gene TRBD2, 6 bases. Germline V gene sequence: CDR1 MGHRA, CDR2 YSYEKL. Trimming removed 1 base from V and 6 bases from J, with 13 bases in between. This CDR3 is 14 amino acids long. The CDR3 protein is CASSQGQGGREQYF. The CDR3 DNA follows: TGCGCCAGCAGCCAAGGGCAGGGAGGTCGCGAGCAGTACTTC.

This clone occurred a few times. This chain uses TRBV7-2 with TRBJ1-5, with a possible D match to TRBD1 (5 bases). The CDR3 runs to 15 residues. Per the germline V gene, CDR1 is SGHTA and CDR2 is FQGNSA. The V end was cut by 5 bases, the J end by 3 bases, with 14 bases between. The CDR3 DNA reads as TGTGCCAGCAGCCCCCGGACGGGGGACAATCAGCCCCAGCATTTT. Residues: CASSPRTGDNQPQHF. The full variable domain, completed using reference TRBV7-2 and TRBJ1-5, is GAGVSQSPSNKVTEKGKDVELRCDPISGHTALYWYRQSLGQGLEFLIYFQGNSAPDKSGLPSDRFSAERTGGSVSTLTIQRTQQEDSAVYLCASSPRTGDNQPQHFGDGTRLSIL.

The sample holds a few counts of this clone. The chain combines TRBV7-2 with TRBJ2-1, with D possibly TRBD2 on 5 matching bases. The CDR3 is made up of 13 amino acids. Germline values: CDR1 SGHTA, CDR2 FQGNSA. V lost 5 bases and J lost 7, with 12 bases in between. CDR3 nucleotide sequence: TGTGCCAGCAGCATTGGACTGGTGAATGAGCAGTTCTTC. Residues: CASSIGLVNEQFF.

The table lists this clone with a few counts. The genes are TRBV6-4 and TRBJ2-5; D gene uncertain. Trimming stripped 3 bases from V and 7 bases from J, with 12 bases between. Per germline, CDR1 MRHNA and CDR2 SNTAGT. The CDR3 is 13 residues long. The CDR3 sequence is CASSEESLGTQYF. The CDR3 region has the DNA TGTGCCAGCAGTGAAGAGTCGCTAGGGACCCAGTACTTC.

The rearrangement joins TRBV29-1 to TRBJ1-2, with 7 nucleotides matching TRBD1. V shed 7 bases, J shed 4 bases, and the junction held 3 bases outside the gene matches. The CDR3 is 11 amino acids. Germline V gives CDR1 SQVTM, CDR2 ANQGSEA. The CDR3 bases are TGCAGCGCCTGGGACAGCTATGGCTACACCTTC. As protein: CSAWDSYGYTF.

The chain recombines TRBV7-3 with TRBJ1-1, with D possibly TRBD1 on 5 matching bases. This CDR3 contains 15 residues. The germline gives CDR1 SGHTA, CDR2 FQGTGA. The V end was cut by 0 bases, the J end by 5 bases, with 13 bases between. In DNA, the CDR3 is TGTGCCAGCAGCTTAACTGCGGGGACGGTTACTGAAGCTTTCTTT. The encoded protein is CASSLTAGTVTEAFF.

The chain is built from TRBV10-3 and TRBJ2-7, with TRBD1 matching 10 bases. V dropped 4 bases and J dropped 4; count of bases not matched to a gene: 4. Germline V CDR1 and CDR2: ENHRY, SYGVKD. The CDR3 contains 14 residues. CDR3 in DNA: TGTGCCATCAGTGGGGGGACAGGGGAATACGAGCAGTACTTC. Amino acids: CAISGGTGEYEQYF.

This rearrangement joins TRBV10-3 to TRBJ1-1; D is unresolved. The CDR3 is 14 amino acids. Germline V CDR1 and CDR2: ENHRY, SYGVKD. Trimming took off 2 bases at V and 7 bases at J, with 14 bases between the two ends. CDR3 in DNA: TGTGCCATCAGTGAGGGAGGGTCGGTGGGTGAAGCTTTCTTT. Translated, it gives CAISEGGSVGEAFF.

The chain carries TRBV6-5 and TRBJ2-5, with 15 nucleotides matching TRBD2. Germline V gene data show CDR1 as MNHEY and CDR2 as SVGAGI. There are 16 residues in the CDR3. After removal of 4 bases from V and 4 bases from J, the junction contained 4 bases not matched to a gene. The CDR3 DNA reads as TGTGCCAGCAGTTCCGGGACTAGCGGGGGGACAGAGACCCAGTACTTC. It yields the protein CASSSGTSGGTETQYF.

This clone was recorded only once. The chain employs TRBV28 and TRBJ2-1, with TRBD2 identical over 11 bases. This CDR3 is 17 amino acids long. Per germline, CDR1 MDHEN and CDR2 SYDVKM. V lost 4 bases, J lost 4 bases, and 9 bases stayed unmatched. The CDR3 region has the DNA TGTGCCAGCAGTTCAGAAGAACTAGCGGGGGTTTACAATGAGCAGTTCTTC. This gives the protein CASSSEELAGVYNEQFF.

The rearrangement uses TRBV7-9 and TRBJ2-5, with 11 bases that match TRBD2. Germline V gives CDR1 SEHNR, CDR2 FQNEAQ (reference sequence). The CDR3 is 16 amino acids. The ends lost 1 base at V and 5 bases at J; junction bases unmatched: 6. CDR3 loop: CASSLGVRLAGETQYF. The DNA for the CDR3 is TGTGCCAGCAGCTTAGGGGTCCGACTAGCGGGGGAGACCCAGTACTTC. The full variable domain, completed using reference TRBV7-9 and TRBJ2-5, is DTGVSQNPRHKITKRGQNVTFRCDPISEHNRLYWYRQTLGQGPEFLTYFQNEAQLEKSRLLSDRFSAERPKGSFSTLEIQRTEQGDSAMYLCASSLGVRLAGETQYFGPGTRLLVL.